The entry below gives a single T cell receptor beta chain sequence along with its context. Its antigen is still unknown. The data were taken from a study of Ad26.COV2.S vaccination and SARS-CoV-2 variants. Overall study: By the intramuscular route, Ad26.COV2.S was given once, or twice 56 days apart.

V dropped 3 bases and J dropped 8 bases, with 16 bases sitting between them. Germline values: CDR1 MDHEN, CDR2 SYDVKM. The CDR3 contains 14 residues. The assay was immunoSEQ multiplex PCR, and TCRdb's table has in-frame clones only and misses some. Of around 400,000 clones in the sample, approximately 90% are singletons; the top ten hold around 1.8%. The treatment was: 15 to 20 received Ad26.COV2.S at low or high dose, single or two shots; about 5 received placebo; per-sample allocation not given. Collection of the samples took place on day 63 after the first injection of vaccine or placebo. Whole-study findings and limits: TCR breadth and depth estimates may have understated total T cell responses.

Material: peripheral blood, obtained in a trial of Ad26.COV2.S vaccine versus placebo. This clonotype was sampled from a person aged 18 to 65 who received the Ad26.COV2.S COVID-19 vaccine or a placebo. The rearrangement joins TRBV28 to TRBJ1-2, with D maybe TRBD1 (5 bases). The CDR3 region is CASSFSGTARGYTF. The CDR3 bases are TGTGCCAGCAGTTTTTCTGGGACGGCCAGGGGCTACACCTTC.